Below, 11 T cell receptor beta chains from the same sample are listed, as sequenced in a study of ipilimumab plus nivolumab after autologous stem cell transplantation. Sequenced by immunoSEQ multiplex PCR; TCRdb stores in-frame clones only, minus some. The sample lists about 84,000 clones, under 85% occurring once. Sequences were derived from PBMCs, sampled in a trial of ipilimumab plus nivolumab as post-transplant consolidation. The source is a male donor with diffuse large B-cell lymphoma.

The chain couples TRBV2 to TRBJ2-5; TRBD1 matches 8 bases. This CDR3 is built from 13 residues. J gave up 6 bases and V 4 bases, and 4 bases lay outside the gene matches. Germline loops: CDR1 SNHLY, CDR2 FYNNEI. The CDR3 DNA is TGTGCCAGCAGTGTCCAGGGGGCTCAGACCCAGTACTTC. This gives the protein CASSVQGAQTQYF. The full variable domain, with the rest looked up from reference TRBV2 and TRBJ2-5, is EPEVTQTPSHQVTQMGQEVILRCVPISNHLYFYWYRQILGQKVEFLVSFYNNEISEKSEIFDDQFSVERPDGSNFTLKIRSTKLEDSAMYFCASSVQGAQTQYFGPGTRLLVL.

The genes are TRBV2 and TRBJ2-1; TRBD2 agrees at 11 bases. CDR3 size: 15 residues. V trimming: 3 bases; J trimming: 9 bases; junction bases outside the gene matches: 7. Germline V lookup: CDR1 SNHLY, CDR2 FYNNEI. The DNA for the CDR3 is TGTGCCAGCAGTGACGCACTAGCGGGGGTCGGTGAGCAGTTCTTC. It codes for CASSDALAGVGEQFF.

This clone was picked up a small number of times. The CDR3 DNA is TGTGCCAGCAGCTTGCTCCCAGGGTCTGGCTATGGCTACACCTTC. Protein: CASSLLPGSGYGYTF. The V call is TRBV5-6, the J call TRBJ1-2, with a weak D call TRBD1 (5 bases). This CDR3 region has 15 residues. V lost 1 base and J lost 4, with 14 bases in between. The V gene's germline CDR1 is SGHDT and CDR2 YYEEEE.

This clone was observed a handful of times. This sequence joins TRBV27 and TRBJ2-2, with TRBD2 matching over 13 bases. This CDR3 has 18 amino acids. CDR1 is MNHEY, CDR2 SMNVEV, per germline (reference sequence). After removal of 3 bases from V and 4 bases from J, the junction contained 8 bases not matched to a gene. For the CDR3, the DNA is TGTGCCAGCAGTTTTCGACTAGCGGGGGGAATTGGCACCGGGGAGCTGTTTTTT. Translated, it gives CASSFRLAGGIGTGELFF.

This chain connects TRBV5-1 to TRBJ1-2; 7 bases fit TRBD1. Germline V gene sequence: CDR1 SGHRS, CDR2 YFSETQ. V was clipped by 2 bases and J by 11 bases; unmatched bases: 9. The CDR3 covers 13 residues. CDR3 DNA sequence: TGCGCCAGCAGCTTTGGACAGGCGCGCGGGTACACCTTC. As protein: CASSFGQARGYTF.

The chain carries TRBV11-2 and TRBJ2-2; TRBD2 agrees at 7 bases. The CDR3 sequence is 17 residues long. The V gene end was trimmed by 2 bases and the J gene end by 1 base; junction bases not matched to a gene: 7. From germline, CDR1 is SGHAT and CDR2 FQNNGV. This chain's CDR3 is CASSLSGGGENTGELFF. CDR3 coding DNA: TGTGCCAGCAGCTTATCGGGCGGGGGAGAGAACACCGGGGAGCTGTTTTTT.

The sample holds a few counts of this clone. The chain links TRBV9 to TRBJ1-6, with D possibly TRBD1 on 5 matching bases. Germline V gene data show CDR1 as SGDLS and CDR2 as YYNGEE. V shed 0 bases and J shed 7 bases, with 11 bases lying between them. This CDR3 comprises 15 residues. This chain's CDR3 is CASSVASEGNSPLHF. Here the CDR3 DNA reads TGTGCCAGCAGCGTAGCTTCGGAGGGGAATTCACCCCTCCACTTT.

The CDR3 bases are TGTGCCAGCAGCTTAGGTTCCGTCGGCACGGCTTTCTTT. Translating gives CASSLGSVGTAFF. The rearrangement joins TRBV7-6 to TRBJ1-1; D not resolved. In germline, CDR1 is SGHVS, CDR2 FNYEAQ. The CDR3 length is 13 residues. Trimming took off 1 base at V and 11 bases at J, with 14 bases between the two ends. The variable domain in full, completed from reference TRBV7-6 and TRBJ1-1, reads GAGVSQSPRYKVTKRGQDVALRCDPISGHVSLYWYRQALGQGPEFLTYFNYEAQQDKSGLPNDRFSAERPEGSISTLTIQRTEQRDSAMYRCASSLGSVGTAFFGQGTRLTVV.

The rearrangement joins TRBV5-1 to TRBJ2-5; 7 bases line up with TRBD1. Trimming cost V 3 bases and J 1 base; bases outside gene matches: 6. The CDR3 extends over 15 amino acids. Germline V lookup: CDR1 SGHRS, CDR2 YFSETQ. In DNA, the CDR3 is TGCGCCAGCAGCTGGGGGACAGCTAGCCAAGAGACCCAGTACTTC. As protein: CASSWGTASQETQYF.

The V and J genes are TRBV7-9 and TRBJ1-1, with D unresolved. CDR1 and CDR2 (germline): SEHNR, FQNEAQ (reference sequence). This CDR3 spans 14 amino acids. Deletions cut 2 bases from V and 4 bases from J, with 11 bases between. CDR3 in DNA: TGTGCCAGCAGCTTAACCATAGGTAGCACTGAAGCTTTCTTT. Protein: CASSLTIGSTEAFF.

V usage is TRBV28 and J usage is TRBJ2-3; 9 nucleotides agree with TRBD1. The V segment lost 9 bases and the J segment 7 bases; nucleotides outside the gene matches: 11. Germline assignment: CDR1 MDHEN and CDR2 SYDVKM. The CDR3 runs to 14 residues. CDR3 amino acids: CASTGTGSTNTQYF. CDR3 coding DNA: TGTGCCAGTACCGGGACAGGGTCAACAAATACGCAGTATTTT. Looking up the rest from reference TRBV28 and TRBJ2-3 gives the full variable domain: DVKVTQSSRYLVKRTGEKVFLECVQDMDHENMFWYRQDPGLGLRLIYFSYDVKMKEKGDIPEGYSVSREKKERFSLILESASTNQTSMYLCASTGTGSTNTQYFGPGTRLTVL.